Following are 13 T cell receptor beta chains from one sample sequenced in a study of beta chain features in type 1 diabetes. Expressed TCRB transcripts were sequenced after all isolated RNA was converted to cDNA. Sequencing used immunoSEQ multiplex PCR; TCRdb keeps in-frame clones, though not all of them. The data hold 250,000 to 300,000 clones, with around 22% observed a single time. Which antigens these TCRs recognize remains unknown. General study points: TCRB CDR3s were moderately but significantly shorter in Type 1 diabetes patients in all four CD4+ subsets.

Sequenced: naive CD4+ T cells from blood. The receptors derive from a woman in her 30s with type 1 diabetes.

The CDR3 sequence: CASRSTSNEQFF. The CDR3 DNA follows: TGCGCCAGCAGGAGTACGTCCAATGAGCAGTTCTTC. V and J are TRBV5-1 and TRBJ2-1, with D uncertain. This CDR3 region has 12 residues. The V and J ends lost 5 bases and 6 bases respectively, with 9 bases between them. CDR1 is SGHRS, CDR2 YFSETQ, per germline.

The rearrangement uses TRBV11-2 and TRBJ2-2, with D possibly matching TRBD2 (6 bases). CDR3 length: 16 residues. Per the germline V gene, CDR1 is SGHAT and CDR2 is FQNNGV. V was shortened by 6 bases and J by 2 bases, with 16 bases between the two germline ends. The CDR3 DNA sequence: TGTGCCAGCAGACAAGACTTCGCGGGAAACACCGGGGAGCTGTTTTTT. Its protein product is CASRQDFAGNTGELFF.

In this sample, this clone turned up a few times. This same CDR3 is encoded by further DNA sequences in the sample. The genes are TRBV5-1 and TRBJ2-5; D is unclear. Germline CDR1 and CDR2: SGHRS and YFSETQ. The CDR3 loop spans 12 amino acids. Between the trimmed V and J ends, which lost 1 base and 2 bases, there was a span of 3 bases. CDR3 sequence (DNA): TGCGCCAGCAGCTTGTCTCAAGAGACCCAGTACTTC. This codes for CASSLSQETQYF. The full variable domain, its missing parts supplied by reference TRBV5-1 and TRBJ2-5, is KAGVTQTPRYLIKTRGQQVTLSCSPISGHRSVSWYQQTPGQGLQFLFEYFSETQRNKGNFPGRFSGRQFSNSRSEMNVSTLELGDSALYLCASSLSQETQYFGPGTRLLVL.

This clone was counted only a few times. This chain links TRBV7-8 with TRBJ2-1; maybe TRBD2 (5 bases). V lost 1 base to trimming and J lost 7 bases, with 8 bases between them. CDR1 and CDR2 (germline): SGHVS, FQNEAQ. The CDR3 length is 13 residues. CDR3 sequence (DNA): TGTGCCAGCAGCTTAGATAGGAGGAATGAGCAGTTCTTC. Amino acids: CASSLDRRNEQFF.

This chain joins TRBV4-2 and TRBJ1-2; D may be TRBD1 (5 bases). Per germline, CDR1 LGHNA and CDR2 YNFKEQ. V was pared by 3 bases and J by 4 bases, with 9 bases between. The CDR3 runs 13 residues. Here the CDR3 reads CASSQGRSYGYTF. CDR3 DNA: TGTGCCAGCAGCCAGGGGCGCAGCTATGGCTACACCTTC.

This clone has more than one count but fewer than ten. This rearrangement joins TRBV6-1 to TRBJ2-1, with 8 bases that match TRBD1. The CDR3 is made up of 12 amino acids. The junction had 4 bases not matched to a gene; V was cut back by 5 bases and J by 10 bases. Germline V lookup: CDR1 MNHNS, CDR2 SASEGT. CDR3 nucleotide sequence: TGTGCCAGCAGTCTACAGGGGGACGAGCAGTTCTTC. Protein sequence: CASSLQGDEQFF.

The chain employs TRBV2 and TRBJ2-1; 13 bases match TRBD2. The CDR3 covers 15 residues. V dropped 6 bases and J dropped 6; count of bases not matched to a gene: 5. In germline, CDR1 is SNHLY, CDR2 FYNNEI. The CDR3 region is CASRRLAGGPNEQFF. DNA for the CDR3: TGTGCCAGCAGAAGACTAGCGGGAGGACCCAATGAGCAGTTCTTC. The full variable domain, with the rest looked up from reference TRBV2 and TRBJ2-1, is EPEVTQTPSHQVTQMGQEVILRCVPISNHLYFYWYRQILGQKVEFLVSFYNNEISEKSEIFDDQFSVERPDGSNFTLKIRSTKLEDSAMYFCASRRLAGGPNEQFFGPGTRLTVL.

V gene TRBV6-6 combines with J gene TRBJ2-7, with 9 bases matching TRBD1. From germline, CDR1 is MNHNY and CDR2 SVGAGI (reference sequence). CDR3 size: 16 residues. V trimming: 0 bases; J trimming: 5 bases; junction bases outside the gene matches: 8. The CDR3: CASSYSRDRVTDEQYF. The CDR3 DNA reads TGTGCCAGCAGTTACTCGAGGGACAGGGTGACCGACGAGCAGTACTTC.

CDR3 sequence reads: CAWNRLAEETQYF. Written as DNA, the CDR3 is TGTGCCTGGAATCGACTAGCGGAAGAGACCCAGTACTTC. This rearrangement joins TRBV30 to TRBJ2-5; TRBD2 agrees at 9 bases. The CDR3 spans 13 residues. V lost 4 bases to trimming and J lost 3 bases; unmatched junction nucleotides: 3. Germline lookup yields CDR1 GTSNPN and CDR2 SVGIG (reference sequence). The variable domain in full, with the rest retrieved from reference TRBV30 and TRBJ2-5, is SQTIHQWPATLVQPVGSPLSLECTVEGTSNPNLYWYRQAAGRGLQLLFYSVGIGQISSEVPQNLSASRPQDRQFILSSKKLLLSDSGFYLCAWNRLAEETQYFGPGTRLLVL.

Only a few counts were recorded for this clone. The CDR3 DNA follows: TGTGCCAGCACCTCTAGCGGGAGGGTTGAGACCCAGTACTTC. Translating gives CASTSSGRVETQYF. V gene TRBV25-1 combines with J gene TRBJ2-5, with TRBD2 matching 12 bases. The length of the CDR3 is 14 residues. CDR1 is MGHDK and CDR2 is SYGVNS in the germline V gene. Germline trimming cut 7 bases from V and 5 bases from J; bases unmatched to any gene: 5.

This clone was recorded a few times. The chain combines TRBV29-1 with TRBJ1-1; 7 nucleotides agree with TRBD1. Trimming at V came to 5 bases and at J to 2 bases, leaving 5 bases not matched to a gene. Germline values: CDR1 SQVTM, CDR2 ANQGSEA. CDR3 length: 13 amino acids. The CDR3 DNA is TGCAGCGTTTCGGGACAGTTCAACACTGAAGCTTTCTTT. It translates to CSVSGQFNTEAFF.

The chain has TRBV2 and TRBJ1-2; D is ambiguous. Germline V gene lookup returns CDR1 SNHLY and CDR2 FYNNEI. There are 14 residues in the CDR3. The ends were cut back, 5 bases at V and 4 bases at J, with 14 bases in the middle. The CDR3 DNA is TGTGCCAGCAGTTGGGCGTTACAGTCCTATGGCTACACCTTC. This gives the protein CASSWALQSYGYTF.

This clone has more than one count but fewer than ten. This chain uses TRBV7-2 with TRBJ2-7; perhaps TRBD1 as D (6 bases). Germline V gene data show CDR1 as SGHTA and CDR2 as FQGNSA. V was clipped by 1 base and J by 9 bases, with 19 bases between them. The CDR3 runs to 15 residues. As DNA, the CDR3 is TGTGCCAGCAGCTTAGGGGCAGGGGAAAGACGAAGGCAGTACTTC. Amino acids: CASSLGAGERRRQYF.